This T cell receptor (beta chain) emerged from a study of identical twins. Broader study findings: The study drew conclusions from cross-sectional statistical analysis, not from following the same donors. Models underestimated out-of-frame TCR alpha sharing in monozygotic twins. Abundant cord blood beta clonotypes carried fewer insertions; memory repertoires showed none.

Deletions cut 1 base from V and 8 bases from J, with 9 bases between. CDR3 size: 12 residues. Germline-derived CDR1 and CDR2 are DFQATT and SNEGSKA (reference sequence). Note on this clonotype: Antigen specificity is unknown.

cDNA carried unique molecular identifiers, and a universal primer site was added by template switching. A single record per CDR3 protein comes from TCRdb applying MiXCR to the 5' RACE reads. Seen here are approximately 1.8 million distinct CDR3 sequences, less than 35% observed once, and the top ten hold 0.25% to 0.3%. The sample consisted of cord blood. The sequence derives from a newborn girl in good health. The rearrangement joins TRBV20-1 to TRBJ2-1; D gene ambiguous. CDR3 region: CSARALWDEQFF. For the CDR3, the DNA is TGCAGTGCTAGAGCTCTGTGGGATGAGCAGTTCTTC.